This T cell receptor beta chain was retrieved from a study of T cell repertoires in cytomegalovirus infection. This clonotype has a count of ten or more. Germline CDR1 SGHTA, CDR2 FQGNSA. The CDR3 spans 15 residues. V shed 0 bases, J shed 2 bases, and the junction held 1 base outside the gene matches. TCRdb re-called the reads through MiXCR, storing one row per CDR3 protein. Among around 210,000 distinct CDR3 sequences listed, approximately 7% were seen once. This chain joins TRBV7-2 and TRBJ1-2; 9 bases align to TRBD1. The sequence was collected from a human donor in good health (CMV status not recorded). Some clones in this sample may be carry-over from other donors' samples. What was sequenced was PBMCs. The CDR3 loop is CASSLAGTGNYGYTF. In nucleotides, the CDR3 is TGTGCCAGCAGCTTAGCGGGGACAGGGAACTATGGCTACACCTTC.